This TCR beta chain was documented in a study of blood T cells in healthy people across ages. The CDR3 covers 17 residues. The V segment lost 3 bases and the J segment 2 bases; nucleotides outside the gene matches: 7. Per germline, CDR1 MNHEY and CDR2 SMNVEV (reference sequence). It was with a sample-barcoded 5' primer and a J-beta primer mix that a second PCR of about 7 to 12 cycles was run. Every cDNA molecule carried a tag from a template-switch adaptor bearing 12 random nucleotides. TCRdb used MiXCR to reprocess the 5' RACE reads, holding one entry per CDR3 protein. This sample carries about 400,000 distinct CDR3 sequences, 45% to 65% of them seen once, and the ten largest clones take around 50%. Study-wide findings and caveats: Whereas aged donors had fewer naive CD4+ cells, long-lived donors had more of them and higher diversity. Researchers said unsorted PBMCs prevented a conclusive naive versus antigen-experienced comparison.

Every sample gave at least 5 micrograms of total RNA when it was extracted. This clonotype occurred a few times. Antigen specificity is unknown. Sample: blood. This TCR was recovered from a man aged 60 to 75 in good health. This chain links TRBV27 with TRBJ2-1; TRBD1 matches 10 bases. The CDR3 here is CASSFSRTGGTYNEQFF. In DNA form, the CDR3 reads TGTGCCAGCAGTTTCTCCAGGACAGGGGGTACCTACAATGAGCAGTTCTTC.